This T cell receptor (beta chain) was sequenced in a study of T cell repertoires in cytomegalovirus infection. Study-wide context: An indication of both CMV infection and matching HLA type came from public TCR beta signatures. General study points: The response measured ex vivo was dominated by TCR beta clonotypes (HLA-C-restricted and CMV-specific).

This CDR3 has 12 amino acids. The ends lost 6 bases at V and 7 bases at J; junction bases unmatched: 5. Germline loops: CDR1 SGHDN, CDR2 FVKESK. Each CDR3 protein is one row after TCRdb ran MiXCR on the reads. The sample carries some 68,000 distinct CDR3 sequences, about 23% recorded once. This clonotype was observed many times. Antigen specificity is unknown. This sequence originates from a human donor in good health (CMV status not recorded). Some clones in this sample may be carry-over from other donors' samples. The specimen sequenced was PBMCs, sequenced either directly or after in vitro stimulation (not recorded which). V gene TRBV14 combines with J gene TRBJ2-7, with 8 bases matching TRBD1. CDR3 nucleotides: TGTGCCAGCAGTCCGGACAGGGTGGAGCAGTACTTC. This gives the protein CASSPDRVEQYF.